A selection of T cell receptor beta chains follows, all from one sample in a study of graft-versus-host responses after intestinal transplantation. Sequencing was performed with immunoSEQ multiplex PCR; in TCRdb, only in-frame clones are kept and a portion is missing. The sample shows more than 90,000 clones, about 93% of them seen only once. These receptors have no known antigen. Sequenced material: unstimulated CD8+ T cells sorted from spleen or lymph node cells, taken before intestinal transplant. These TCRs come from a human donor who received an intestinal transplant. Both conserved end residues are part of each CDR3. The D gene is left open where the match is weak. Expanded clones are given a class, and other clones once, few, many or no size at all.

length: 15; size: .; J: TRBJ2-5; V: TRBV14; D: .; CDR3: CASSQVRGLGETQYF; DNA: TGTGCCAGCAGCCAAGTCAGGGGATTAGGGGAGACCCAGTACTTC
length: 13; size: .; J: TRBJ2-7; V: TRBV27; D: .; CDR3: CASRRGSTYEQYF; DNA: TGTGCCAGCAGAAGGGGGTCGACCTACGAGCAGTACTTC
length: 15; size: once; J: TRBJ2-7; V: TRBV11-3; D: TRBD2; CDR3: CASSSKGLGFYEQYF; DNA: TGTGCCAGCAGCTCTAAGGGACTAGGTTTCTACGAGCAGTACTTC
length: 13; size: .; J: TRBJ2-3; V: TRBV6-1; D: TRBD2; CDR3: CASTGLASNTQYF; DNA: TGTGCCAGCACGGGACTAGCAAGTAATACGCAGTATTTT
length: 17; size: once; J: TRBJ2-3; V: TRBV7-9; D: .; CDR3: CASSEQQWGGAVDTQYF; DNA: TGTGCCAGCAGCGAACAACAATGGGGGGGCGCGGTAGATACGCAGTATTTT
length: 16; size: once; J: TRBJ2-7; V: TRBV4-1; D: TRBD2; CDR3: CASSQDGGGRAFEQYF; DNA: TGCGCCAGCAGCCAAGATGGGGGCGGGAGGGCCTTCGAGCAGTACTTC
length: 12; size: .; J: TRBJ1-1; V: TRBV29-1; D: .; CDR3: CSVDLLGAEAFF; DNA: TGCAGCGTTGACCTCCTTGGAGCTGAAGCTTTCTTT
length: 15; size: .; J: TRBJ2-2; V: TRBV7-7; D: .; CDR3: CASSLSRMNTGELFF; DNA: TGTGCCAGCAGCTTAAGCAGGATGAACACCGGGGAGCTGTTTTTT
length: 16; size: .; J: TRBJ2-3; V: TRBV7-2; D: .; CDR3: CASSFDRAGATDTQYF; DNA: TGTGCCAGCAGCTTCGACCGGGCGGGCGCCACAGATACGCAGTATTTT
length: 17; size: .; J: TRBJ2-2; V: TRBV28; D: TRBD1; CDR3: CASRQGQSGLYTGELFF; DNA: TGTGCCAGCAGACAGGGACAGTCCGGGTTGTACACCGGGGAGCTGTTTTTT
length: 16; size: .; J: TRBJ2-1; V: TRBV5-4; D: TRBD2; CDR3: CASSHGLAGTYNEQFF; DNA: TGTGCCAGCAGCCACGGACTAGCGGGCACCTACAATGAGCAGTTCTTC
length: 13; size: .; J: TRBJ2-7; V: TRBV7-2; D: .; CDR3: CASSSMADYEQYF; DNA: TGTGCCAGCAGCTCAATGGCGGACTACGAGCAGTACTTC
length: 19; size: .; J: TRBJ2-2; V: TRBV15; D: TRBD2; CDR3: CATSRDFGLAGRNTGELFF; DNA: TGTGCCACCAGCAGAGATTTCGGGCTAGCGGGGAGAAACACCGGGGAGCTGTTTTTT
length: 19; size: .; J: TRBJ1-4; V: TRBV5-4; D: TRBD1; CDR3: CASSLATGEGFGHEEKLFF; DNA: TGTGCCAGCAGCTTGGCGACAGGGGAAGGCTTTGGGCACGAAGAAAAACTGTTTTTT
length: 14; size: .; J: TRBJ1-6; V: TRBV13; D: TRBD1; CDR3: CASSFGTVDSPLHF; DNA: TGTGCCAGCAGCTTCGGGACAGTCGATTCACCCCTCCACTTT
length: 16; size: few; J: TRBJ2-7; V: TRBV7-8; D: TRBD2; CDR3: CASSQNYGRGDYEQYF; DNA: TGTGCCAGCAGCCAAAACTACGGCCGGGGGGACTACGAGCAGTACTTC
length: 14; size: .; J: TRBJ1-6; V: TRBV7-6; D: .; CDR3: CASSPDRNNSPLHF; DNA: TGTGCCAGCAGCCCCGACAGAAATAATTCACCCCTCCACTTT
length: 14; size: .; J: TRBJ1-3; V: TRBV9; D: .; CDR3: CASSPSNSGNTIYF; DNA: TGTGCCAGCAGCCCGAGTAACTCTGGAAACACCATATATTTT
length: 14; size: few; J: TRBJ1-1; V: TRBV19; D: TRBD1; CDR3: CASSPGTGNTEAFF; DNA: TGTGCCAGTAGTCCCGGGACAGGGAACACTGAAGCTTTCTTT
length: 12; size: .; J: TRBJ2-5; V: TRBV6-5; D: .; CDR3: CASSGTKETQYF; DNA: TGTGCCAGCAGTGGCACCAAAGAGACCCAGTACTTC
length: 14; size: .; J: TRBJ1-4; V: TRBV5-1; D: .; CDR3: CASSLDRKGEKLFF; DNA: TGCGCCAGCAGCTTGGACCGCAAGGGGGAAAAACTGTTTTTT
length: 19; size: .; J: TRBJ2-1; V: TRBV13; D: TRBD2; CDR3: CASSAPLGTSESSYNEQFF; DNA: TGTGCCAGCAGCGCCCCCTTAGGGACTAGCGAGAGCTCCTACAATGAGCAGTTCTTC
length: 13; size: .; J: TRBJ2-7; V: TRBV7-9; D: TRBD2; CDR3: CASSPGLGYEQYF; DNA: TGTGCCAGCAGCCCCGGACTAGGCTACGAGCAGTACTTC
length: 15; size: .; J: TRBJ2-2; V: TRBV7-2; D: TRBD2; CDR3: CASSWEGRNTGELFF; DNA: TGTGCCAGCAGCTGGGAGGGCCGGAACACCGGGGAGCTGTTTTTT
length: 17; size: .; J: TRBJ2-3; V: TRBV4-1; D: TRBD2; CDR3: CASSQDGNSGGADTQYF; DNA: TGCGCCAGCAGCCAAGATGGGAATAGCGGGGGGGCGGATACGCAGTATTTT
length: 14; size: .; J: TRBJ2-7; V: TRBV30; D: .; CDR3: CAWSFNGLAYEQYF; DNA: TGTGCCTGGAGTTTTAACGGACTCGCCTACGAGCAGTACTTC
length: 13; size: .; J: TRBJ2-1; V: TRBV7-7; D: .; CDR3: CASSLSTYNEQFF; DNA: TGTGCCAGCAGCTTATCCACCTACAATGAGCAGTTCTTC
length: 14; size: .; J: TRBJ1-5; V: TRBV6-1; D: .; CDR3: CASRGPGGNQPQHF; DNA: TGTGCCAGCAGGGGACCGGGGGGCAATCAGCCCCAGCATTTT
length: 15; size: .; J: TRBJ1-1; V: TRBV15; D: TRBD1; CDR3: CATSRLRGQGAEAFF; DNA: TGTGCCACCAGCAGACTACGCGGACAGGGCGCTGAAGCTTTCTTT
length: 17; size: .; J: TRBJ2-5; V: TRBV2; D: TRBD2; CDR3: CASSEVSGLAGVETQYF; DNA: TGTGCCAGCAGTGAAGTATCGGGACTAGCGGGAGTAGAGACCCAGTACTTC
length: 20; size: once; J: TRBJ2-6; V: TRBV9; D: TRBD2; CDR3: CASSVESSGGAPPGANVLTF; DNA: TGTGCCAGCAGCGTAGAGTCTAGCGGGGGGGCTCCCCCTGGGGCCAACGTCCTGACTTTC
length: 12; size: .; J: TRBJ1-1; V: TRBV5-4; D: .; CDR3: CASSLIDTEAFF; DNA: TGTGCCAGCAGCCTCATAGACACTGAAGCTTTCTTT
length: 13; size: .; J: TRBJ1-1; V: TRBV5-4; D: .; CDR3: CASSLGGHTEAFF; DNA: TGTGCCAGCAGCTTGGGAGGGCACACTGAAGCTTTCTTT
length: 15; size: .; J: TRBJ1-5; V: TRBV19; D: .; CDR3: CASSQGQYSNQPQHF; DNA: TGTGCCAGTAGCCAGGGACAATATAGCAATCAGCCCCAGCATTTT
length: 16; size: few; J: TRBJ2-7; V: TRBV13; D: TRBD2; CDR3: CASSPNSGLAGDEQYF; DNA: TGTGCCAGCAGCCCAAATTCGGGACTAGCGGGAGACGAGCAGTACTTC
length: 15; size: .; J: TRBJ1-2; V: TRBV9; D: TRBD1; CDR3: CASSASGTGVYGYTF; DNA: TGTGCCAGCAGCGCCTCAGGGACAGGGGTATATGGCTACACCTTC
length: 13; size: .; J: TRBJ2-1; V: TRBV19; D: TRBD2; CDR3: CASNLAGGDEQFF; DNA: TGTGCCAGTAATCTAGCGGGGGGTGATGAGCAGTTCTTC
length: 15; size: once; J: TRBJ2-5; V: TRBV5-5; D: TRBD2; CDR3: CASSWNGGALETQYF; DNA: TGTGCCAGCAGCTGGAACGGGGGGGCCTTGGAGACCCAGTACTTC
length: 15; size: .; J: TRBJ1-2; V: TRBV27; D: .; CDR3: CASSPSAGQGYGYTF; DNA: TGTGCCAGCAGCCCCTCAGCGGGGCAGGGCTATGGCTACACCTTC
length: 17; size: .; J: TRBJ2-5; V: TRBV7-9; D: .; CDR3: CASRPRLASQYQETQYF; DNA: TGTGCCAGCAGACCTAGACTGGCAAGCCAGTACCAAGAGACCCAGTACTTC
length: 18; size: .; J: TRBJ2-6; V: TRBV5-1; D: .; CDR3: CASSLIYGEASGANVLTF; DNA: TGCGCCAGCAGCTTGATTTACGGGGAGGCCTCAGGGGCCAACGTCCTGACTTTC